These T cell receptor beta chains were read from a single sample in a study of blood T cell repertoires in COVID-19. Repertoires were generated with immunoSEQ multiplex PCR, while TCRdb's copy carries only in-frame clones and drops some. The sample carries 150,000 or so clones, roughly 90% recorded once. Input material: peripheral blood. The receptors shown here come from a man in his 60s with active or convalescent COVID-19. The CDR3 runs from the conserved cysteine through the conserved F or W.

v_gene	CDR3aa
TRBV7-6	CASSLLGGQGFEKLFF
TRBV24-1	CATSDSNYGYTF
TRBV19	CASSPQGGGVIQETQYF
TRBV7-9	CASSLARHTNYGYTF
TRBV7-2	CASSLARTGYEQYF
TRBV11-3	CASSEEWGDRGNEQFF
TRBV24-1	CAVAGRDGPYEQYF
TRBV11-2	CASSLSSGQGRYEQYF
TRBV19	CASSRTDQNSPLHF
TRBV2	CASTPFRGDNEQFF
TRBV6-2/TRBV6-3	CASSSREASSYNEQFF
TRBV27	CASSSPQAGNYGYTF
TRBV6-4	CASSPLYQGLNTGELFF
TRBV7-2	CASSLQRNYGYTF
TRBV5-6	CASSWGQSNQPQHF
TRBV6-5	CASSFGGTEAFF
TRBV18	CASSPPVLQDTQYF
TRBV5-6	CASSQLDRAGSPLHF
TRBV9	CASSVVASADTQYF
TRBV27	CASKRSVEYEQYF
TRBV28	CASSQGAVDEQYF
TRBV27	CASSLSADRGVGYTF
TRBV2	CASSPPTGGPEDTQYF